The sequence of this T cell receptor beta chain was determined in a study of beta chain features in type 1 diabetes. General study points: A moderate, significant TCRB CDR3 shortening appeared in type 1 diabetes across four CD4+ subsets.

About this clone: Its cognate antigen is unknown.

Sorting that relied on CD45RO/CCR7/CD25/CD127/CD95/CD27 yielded CD4+ naive, central memory, regulatory and stem cell-like memory cells. CDR1 and CDR2 from the germline V gene are SGHTS and YDEGEE. The CDR3 spans 15 residues. The V end lost 0 bases, the J end lost 4 bases, and 13 bases lay between the germline ends. The authors reverse transcribed all of the isolated RNA, so sequencing captured expressed TCRB transcripts. The table came from immunoSEQ multiplex PCR; TCRdb's copy has only in-frame clones and leaves some out. This sample yields roughly 150,000 clones, of which around 8.3% are seen a single time; over 0.5% belongs to the top ten.

Specimen: central memory CD4+ T cells from blood. The chain links TRBV5-8 to TRBJ1-1; TRBD1 might be the D (6 bases). This TCR came from a woman aged 18-29 years with type 1 diabetes. CDR3 bases: TGTGCCAGCAGCTTGGATTTGACAGGACCCACTGAAGCTTTCTTT. Its protein product is CASSLDLTGPTEAFF.